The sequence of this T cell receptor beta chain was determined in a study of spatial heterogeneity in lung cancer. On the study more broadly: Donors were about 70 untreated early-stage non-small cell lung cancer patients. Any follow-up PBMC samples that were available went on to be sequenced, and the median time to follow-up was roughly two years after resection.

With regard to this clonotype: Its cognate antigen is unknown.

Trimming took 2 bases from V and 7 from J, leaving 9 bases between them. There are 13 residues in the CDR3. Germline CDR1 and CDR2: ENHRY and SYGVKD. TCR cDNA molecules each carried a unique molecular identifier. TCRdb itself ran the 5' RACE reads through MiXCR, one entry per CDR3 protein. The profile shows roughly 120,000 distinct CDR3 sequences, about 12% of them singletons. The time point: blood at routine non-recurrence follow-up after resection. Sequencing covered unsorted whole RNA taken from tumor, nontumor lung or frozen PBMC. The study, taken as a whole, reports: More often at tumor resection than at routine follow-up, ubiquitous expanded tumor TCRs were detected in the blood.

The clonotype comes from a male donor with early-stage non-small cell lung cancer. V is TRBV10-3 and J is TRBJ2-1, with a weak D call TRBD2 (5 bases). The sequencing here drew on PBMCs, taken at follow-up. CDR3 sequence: CAISETRKNEQFF. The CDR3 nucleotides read TGTGCCATCAGTGAGACTAGAAAGAATGAGCAGTTCTTC.